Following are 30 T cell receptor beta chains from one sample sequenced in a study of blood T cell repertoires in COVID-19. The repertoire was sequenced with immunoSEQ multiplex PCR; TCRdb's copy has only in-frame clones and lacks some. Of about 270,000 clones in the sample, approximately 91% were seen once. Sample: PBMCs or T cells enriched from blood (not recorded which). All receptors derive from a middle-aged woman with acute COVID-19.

The CDR3 reads CASSYSIGQPGGYTF. CDR3 nucleotide sequence: TGTGCCAGCAGCTACTCGATTGGACAGCCAGGGGGCTACACCTTC. V and J are TRBV7-2 and TRBJ1-2, with D perhaps matching TRBD1 (6 bases). Germline CDR1 is SGHTA and CDR2 is FQGNSA. V was shortened by 4 bases and J by 8 bases, with 20 bases between the two germline ends. This CDR3 comprises 15 residues.

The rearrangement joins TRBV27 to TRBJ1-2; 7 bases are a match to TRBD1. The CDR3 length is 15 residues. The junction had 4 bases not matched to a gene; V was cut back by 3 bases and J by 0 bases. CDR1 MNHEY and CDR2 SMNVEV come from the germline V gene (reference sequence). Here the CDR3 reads CASSFRQGSNYGYTF. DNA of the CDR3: TGTGCCAGCAGTTTCAGACAGGGATCTAACTATGGCTACACCTTC.

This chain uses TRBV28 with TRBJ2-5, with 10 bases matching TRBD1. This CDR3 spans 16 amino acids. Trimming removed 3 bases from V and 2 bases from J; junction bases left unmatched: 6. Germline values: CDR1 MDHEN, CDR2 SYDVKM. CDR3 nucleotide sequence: TGTGCCAGCAGTTTTTTATGGGACAGGGGACAAGAGACCCAGTACTTC. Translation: CASSFLWDRGQETQYF.

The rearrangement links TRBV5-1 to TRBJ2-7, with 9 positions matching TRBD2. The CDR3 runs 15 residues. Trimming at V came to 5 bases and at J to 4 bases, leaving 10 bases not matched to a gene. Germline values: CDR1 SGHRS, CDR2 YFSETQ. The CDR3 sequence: CASREGSGGIYEQYF. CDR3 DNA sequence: TGCGCCAGCAGGGAGGGTAGCGGGGGAATTTACGAGCAGTACTTC.

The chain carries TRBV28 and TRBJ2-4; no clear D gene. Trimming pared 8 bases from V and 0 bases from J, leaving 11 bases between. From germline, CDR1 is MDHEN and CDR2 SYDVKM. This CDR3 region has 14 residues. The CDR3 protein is CASGEVLAKNIQYF. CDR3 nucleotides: TGTGCCAGCGGCGAGGTTTTAGCCAAAAACATTCAGTACTTC.

The chain's CDR3 is CASSSPGQGAYEQYF. The CDR3 DNA reads as TGTGCCAGTAGTTCCCCGGGACAGGGGGCCTACGAGCAGTACTTC. The rearrangement links TRBV19 to TRBJ2-7, with TRBD1 identical over 11 bases. Germline CDR1 reads LNHDA; CDR2 reads SQIVND (reference sequence). V lost 5 bases to trimming and J lost 2 bases; unmatched junction nucleotides: 5. The CDR3 has 15 residues.

CDR3 sequence: CASSPIGTYRYEQYF. For the CDR3, the DNA is TGTGCCAGCAGTCCGATCGGGACTTACCGCTACGAGCAGTACTTC. V and J are TRBV27 and TRBJ2-7; TRBD2 might be the D (6 bases). The germline gives CDR1 MNHEY, CDR2 SMNVEV (reference sequence). The CDR3 is 15 amino acids. V dropped 5 bases and J dropped 3 bases, with 17 bases sitting between them.

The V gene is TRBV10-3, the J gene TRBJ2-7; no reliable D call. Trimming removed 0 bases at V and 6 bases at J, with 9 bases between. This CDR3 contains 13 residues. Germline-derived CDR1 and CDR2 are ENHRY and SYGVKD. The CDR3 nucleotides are TGTGCCATCAGTGAGTCTCTGGCCGTCGAGCAGTACTTC. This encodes CAISESLAVEQYF.

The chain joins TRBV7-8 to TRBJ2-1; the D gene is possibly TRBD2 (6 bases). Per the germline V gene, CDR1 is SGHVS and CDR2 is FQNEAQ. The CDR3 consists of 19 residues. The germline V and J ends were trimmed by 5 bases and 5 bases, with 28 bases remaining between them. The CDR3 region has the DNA TGTGCCAGCAGCCCATCAGGACGGGGGTTCATGAGCCCACACAATGAGCAGTTCTTC. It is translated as CASSPSGRGFMSPHNEQFF.

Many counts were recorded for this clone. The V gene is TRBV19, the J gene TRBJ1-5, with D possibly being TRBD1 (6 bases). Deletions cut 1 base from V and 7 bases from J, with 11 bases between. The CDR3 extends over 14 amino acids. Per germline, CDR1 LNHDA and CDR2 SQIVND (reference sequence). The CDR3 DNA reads TGTGCCAGTAGTATAGCCGGGGGGCAACAGCCCCAGCATTTT. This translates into CASSIAGGQQPQHF. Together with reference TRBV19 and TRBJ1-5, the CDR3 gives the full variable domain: DGGITQSPKYLFRKEGQNVTLSCEQNLNHDAMYWYRQDPGQGLRLIYYSQIVNDFQKGDIAEGYSVSREKKESFPLTVTSAQKNPTAFYLCASSIAGGQQPQHFGDGTRLSIL.

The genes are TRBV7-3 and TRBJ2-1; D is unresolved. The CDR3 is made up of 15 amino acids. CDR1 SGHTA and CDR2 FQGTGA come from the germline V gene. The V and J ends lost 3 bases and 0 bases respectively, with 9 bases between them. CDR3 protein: CASSFGLASYNEQFF. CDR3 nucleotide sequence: TGTGCCAGCAGCTTTGGGCTTGCCTCCTACAATGAGCAGTTCTTC.

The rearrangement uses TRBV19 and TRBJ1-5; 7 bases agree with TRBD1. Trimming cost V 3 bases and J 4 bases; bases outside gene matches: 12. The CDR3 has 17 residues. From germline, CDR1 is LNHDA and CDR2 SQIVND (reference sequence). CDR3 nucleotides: TGTGCCAGTAGTATGGCCGCACTAGGGACAGCTAATCAGCCCCAGCATTTT. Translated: CASSMAALGTANQPQHF.

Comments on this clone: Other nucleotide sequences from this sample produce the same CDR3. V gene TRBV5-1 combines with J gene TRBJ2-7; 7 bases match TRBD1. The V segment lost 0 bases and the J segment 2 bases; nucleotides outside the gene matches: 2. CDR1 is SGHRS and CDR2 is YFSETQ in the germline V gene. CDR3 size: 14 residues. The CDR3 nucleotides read TGCGCCAGCAGCTTGGGACAGGGCGCCTACGAGCAGTACTTC. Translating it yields CASSLGQGAYEQYF.

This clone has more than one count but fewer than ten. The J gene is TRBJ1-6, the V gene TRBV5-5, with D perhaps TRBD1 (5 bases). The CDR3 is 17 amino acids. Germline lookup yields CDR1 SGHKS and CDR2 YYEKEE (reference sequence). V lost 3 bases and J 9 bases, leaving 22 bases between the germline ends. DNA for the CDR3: TGTGCCAGCAGCTCGCAGGAATCAGGGACTTTGCTTTCACCCCTCCACTTT. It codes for CASSSQESGTLLSPLHF.

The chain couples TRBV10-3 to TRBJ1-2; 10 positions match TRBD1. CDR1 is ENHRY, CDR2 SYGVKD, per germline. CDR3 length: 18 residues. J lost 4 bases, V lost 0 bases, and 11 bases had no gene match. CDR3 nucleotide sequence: TGTGCCATCAGTGAGTCCCGGACGGGGACAGGGGCGAGCTATGGCTACACCTTC. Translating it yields CAISESRTGTGASYGYTF.

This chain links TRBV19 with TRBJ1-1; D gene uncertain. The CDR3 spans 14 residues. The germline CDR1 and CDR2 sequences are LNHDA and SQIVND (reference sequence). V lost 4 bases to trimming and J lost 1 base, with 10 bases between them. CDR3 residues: CASSSRAANTEAFF. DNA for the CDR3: TGTGCCAGTAGTAGTCGAGCGGCGAACACTGAAGCTTTCTTT.

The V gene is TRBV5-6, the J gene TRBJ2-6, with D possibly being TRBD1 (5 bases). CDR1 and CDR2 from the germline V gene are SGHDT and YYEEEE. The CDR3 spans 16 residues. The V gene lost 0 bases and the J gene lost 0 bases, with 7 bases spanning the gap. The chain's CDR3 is CASSLAGISGANVLTF. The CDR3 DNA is TGTGCCAGCAGCTTGGCAGGGATCTCTGGGGCCAACGTCCTGACTTTC.

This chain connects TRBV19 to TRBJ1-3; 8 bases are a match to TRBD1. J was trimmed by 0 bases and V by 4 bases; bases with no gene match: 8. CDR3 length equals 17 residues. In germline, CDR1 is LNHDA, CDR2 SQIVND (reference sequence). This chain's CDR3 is CASSSQQGANSGNTIYF. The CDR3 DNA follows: TGTGCCAGTAGTAGTCAGCAGGGGGCAAACTCTGGAAACACCATATATTTT.

The CDR3: CASSARTGEPQHF. Here the CDR3 DNA reads TGTGCCAGCAGCGCCAGGACAGGGGAACCCCAGCATTTT. The chain uses TRBV9 and TRBJ1-5; 9 nucleotides match TRBD1. V dropped 3 bases and J dropped 10; count of bases not matched to a gene: 5. The CDR3 is 13 residues long. Germline V gene data show CDR1 as SGDLS and CDR2 as YYNGEE.

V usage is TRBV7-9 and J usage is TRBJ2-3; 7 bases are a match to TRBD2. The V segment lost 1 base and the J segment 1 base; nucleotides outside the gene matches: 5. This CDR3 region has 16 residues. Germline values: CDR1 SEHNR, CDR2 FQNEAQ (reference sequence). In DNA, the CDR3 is TGTGCCAGCAGCTTAGGGCGGGGGTACGGCACAGATACGCAGTATTTT. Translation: CASSLGRGYGTDTQYF. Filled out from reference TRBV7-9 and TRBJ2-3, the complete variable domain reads DTGVSQNPRHKITKRGQNVTFRCDPISEHNRLYWYRQTLGQGPEFLTYFQNEAQLEKSRLLSDRFSAERPKGSFSTLEIQRTEQGDSAMYLCASSLGRGYGTDTQYFGPGTRLTVL.

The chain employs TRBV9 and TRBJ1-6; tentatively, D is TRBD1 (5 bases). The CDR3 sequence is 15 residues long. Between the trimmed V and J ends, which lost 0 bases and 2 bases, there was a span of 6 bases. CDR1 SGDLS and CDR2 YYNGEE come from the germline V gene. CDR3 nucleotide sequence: TGTGCCAGCAGCGTAGGACAGACCTATAATTCACCCCTCCACTTT. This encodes CASSVGQTYNSPLHF.

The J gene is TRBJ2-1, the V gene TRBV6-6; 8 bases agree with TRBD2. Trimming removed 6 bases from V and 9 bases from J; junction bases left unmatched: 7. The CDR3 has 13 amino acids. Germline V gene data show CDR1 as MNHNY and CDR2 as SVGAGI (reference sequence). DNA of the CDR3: TGTGCCAGCAGGACTAGCGTATTAAGTGAGCAGTTCTTC. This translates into CASRTSVLSEQFF.

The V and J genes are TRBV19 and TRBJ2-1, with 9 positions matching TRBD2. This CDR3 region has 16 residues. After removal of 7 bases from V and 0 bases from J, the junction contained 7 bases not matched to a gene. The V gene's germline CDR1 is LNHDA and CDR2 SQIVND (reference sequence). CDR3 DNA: TGTGCCAGTATGGCCAGCGGGGGGAGCTCCTACAATGAGCAGTTCTTC. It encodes CASMASGGSSYNEQFF.

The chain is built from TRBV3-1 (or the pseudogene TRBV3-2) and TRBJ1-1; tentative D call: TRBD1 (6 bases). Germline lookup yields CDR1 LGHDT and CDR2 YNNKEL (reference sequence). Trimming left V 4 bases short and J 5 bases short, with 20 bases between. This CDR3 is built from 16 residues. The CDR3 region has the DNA TGTGCCAGCAGCCCGGGACATAGATTGATGAGGACTGAAGCTTTCTTT. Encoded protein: CASSPGHRLMRTEAFF.

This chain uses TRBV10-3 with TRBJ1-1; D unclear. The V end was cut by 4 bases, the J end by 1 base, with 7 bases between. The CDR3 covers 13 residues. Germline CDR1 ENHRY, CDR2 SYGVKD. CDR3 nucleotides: TGTGCCATCAGTGCAGCGGGGAACACTGAAGCTTTCTTT. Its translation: CAISAAGNTEAFF.

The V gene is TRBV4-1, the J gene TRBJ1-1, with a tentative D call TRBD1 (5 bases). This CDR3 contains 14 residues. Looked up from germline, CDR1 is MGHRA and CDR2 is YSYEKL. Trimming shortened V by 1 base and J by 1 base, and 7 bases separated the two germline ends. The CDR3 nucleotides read TGCGCCAGCAGCCAAGTCGGGGGGAACACTGAAGCTTTCTTT. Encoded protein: CASSQVGGNTEAFF.

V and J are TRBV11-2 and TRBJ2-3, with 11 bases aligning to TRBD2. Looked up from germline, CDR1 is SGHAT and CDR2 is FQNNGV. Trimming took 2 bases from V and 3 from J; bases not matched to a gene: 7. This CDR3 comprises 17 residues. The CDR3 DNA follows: TGTGCCAGCAGCTTAACAATTAGCGGGGGGGCAACAGATACGCAGTATTTT. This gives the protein CASSLTISGGATDTQYF.

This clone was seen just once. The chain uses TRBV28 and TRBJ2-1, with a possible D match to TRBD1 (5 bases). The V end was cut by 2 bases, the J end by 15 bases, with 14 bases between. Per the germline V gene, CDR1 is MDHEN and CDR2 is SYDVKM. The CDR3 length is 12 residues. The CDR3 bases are TGTGCCAGCAGTTTACCCCAGGGTAGTCGGTTCTTC. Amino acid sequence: CASSLPQGSRFF.

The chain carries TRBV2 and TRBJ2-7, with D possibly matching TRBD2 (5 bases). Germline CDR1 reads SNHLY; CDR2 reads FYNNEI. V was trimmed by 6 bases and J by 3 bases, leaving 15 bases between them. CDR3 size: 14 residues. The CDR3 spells CASRQLSGIYEQYF. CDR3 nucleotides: TGTGCCAGCAGGCAACTTTCGGGGATCTACGAGCAGTACTTC.

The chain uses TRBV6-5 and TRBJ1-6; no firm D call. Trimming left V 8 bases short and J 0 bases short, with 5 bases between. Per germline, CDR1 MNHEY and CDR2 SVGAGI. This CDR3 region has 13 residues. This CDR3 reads CASHSSYNSPLHF. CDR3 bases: TGTGCCAGCCACAGCTCCTATAATTCACCCCTCCACTTT.